The present T cell receptor (beta chain) was sequenced within a study of T cells in Graves' hyperthyroidism and ophthalmopathy. Amplification of TCR beta CDR3 regions used RNA as the template. HTBI primers were employed in a first-round RT-PCR of the TCR CDR3. MiXCR, applied by TCRdb to the multiplex PCR reads, yields one record per CDR3 protein. Of approximately 630,000 distinct CDR3 sequences detected, around 15% appear once; the ten largest clones hold about 3.8%. Patients were aged 18 to 65, had disease duration under 2 months, and had newly diagnosed hyperthyroidism. The PBMCs were sourced from fresh peripheral blood (around 9.9 ml). The germline CDR1 and CDR2 sequences are SGHTS and YDEGEE. This CDR3 contains 12 residues. The V end was cut by 4 bases, the J end by 3 bases, with 7 bases between.

The sample consisted of blood. This receptor was identified in a woman between 25 and 40 years old with Graves' hyperthyroidism. The V and J genes are TRBV5-8 and TRBJ1-1; D gene uncertain. The CDR3 here is CASSLDDTEAFF. Here the CDR3 DNA reads TGTGCCAGCAGCCTGGACGACACTGAAGCTTTCTTT.